The 8 T cell receptor beta chains given below trace back to one sample, sequenced in a study of OX40 agonist ivuxolimab in advanced cancers. TCRdb keeps only in-frame clones here, not all; method: immunoSEQ multiplex PCR. The sample yields fewer than 25,000 clones, approximately 83% seen once. Sequencing was performed on CD4+ or CD8+ T cells sorted from blood, taken in a trial of the OX40 agonist ivuxolimab. These receptors all stem from an adult with an advanced solid tumor such as melanoma, head and neck, liver or kidney cancer.

The chain carries TRBV7-9 and TRBJ2-5; 12 bases are shared with TRBD2. Germline V gives CDR1 SEHNR, CDR2 FQNEAQ (reference sequence). This CDR3 has 15 residues. Unmatched junction bases numbered 6, after V lost 5 bases and J lost 5 bases. In nucleotides, the CDR3 is TGTGCCAGCAGCCGACTAGCGGGAGCCCGGGAGACCCAGTACTTC. Translated: CASSRLAGARETQYF.

This rearrangement joins TRBV6-5 to TRBJ1-1; 7 bases align to TRBD1. The trim removed 5 bases at V and 4 bases at J, leaving 4 bases unmatched. Germline lookup yields CDR1 MNHEY and CDR2 SVGAGI. The CDR3 has 13 residues. The CDR3 sequence is CASSKQGLTEAFF. For the CDR3, the DNA is TGTGCCAGCAGTAAACAGGGGCTCACTGAAGCTTTCTTT.

This clone was counted a single time. V usage is TRBV7-9 and J usage is TRBJ2-7; TRBD1 aligns across 8 bases. In germline, CDR1 is SEHNR, CDR2 FQNEAQ (reference sequence). This CDR3 is built from 13 residues. With V trimmed by 6 bases and J by 2 bases, 3 bases remained unmatched. The CDR3 sequence is CASSGQGPYEQYF. DNA of the CDR3: TGTGCCAGCAGTGGACAGGGCCCCTACGAGCAGTACTTC.

Concerning this clone itself: The germline gene is not matched at one end of the junction; a read error may be the cause. The chain is built from TRBV11-2 and TRBJ2-7; D perhaps matches TRBD2 (7 bases). CDR3 length: 11 amino acids. Germline V gene lookup returns CDR1 SGHAT and CDR2 FQNNGV. The CDR3 spells CASSLGGEGHF. Written as DNA, the CDR3 is TGTGCCAGCAGCCTAGGGGGGGAGGGGCACTTC.

V and J are TRBV28 and TRBJ2-7, with D hard to call. The V gene lost 5 bases and the J gene lost 6 bases, with 14 bases spanning the gap. The CDR3 spans 13 residues. The germline gives CDR1 MDHEN, CDR2 SYDVKM. The CDR3, as DNA: TGTGCCAGCAGTCTGTGGCTGGTTTCCGAGCAGTACTTC. Residues: CASSLWLVSEQYF.

The V and J genes are TRBV15 and TRBJ1-5; TRBD1 is a possible D gene (6 bases). This CDR3 is 14 amino acids long. The V end was cut by 0 bases, the J end by 7 bases, with 10 bases between. In germline, CDR1 is LNHNV, CDR2 YYDKDF (reference sequence). CDR3 coding DNA: TGTGCCACCAGCAGAGAGGCAGGGACACAGCCCCAGCATTTT. Translation gives CATSREAGTQPQHF.

The J gene is TRBJ2-7, the V gene TRBV11-3, with D unresolved. This CDR3 is built from 12 residues. The ends were cut back, 1 base at V and 5 bases at J, with 6 bases in the middle. Germline CDR1 reads SGHNT; CDR2 reads YENEEA. In nucleotides, the CDR3 is TGTGCCAGCAGCTTAGGAGGTAACGAGCAGTACTTC. This translates into CASSLGGNEQYF.

V and J are TRBV5-1 and TRBJ2-7, with TRBD2 identical over 13 bases. V lost 4 bases, J lost 2 bases, and 12 bases stayed unmatched. The CDR3 loop spans 18 amino acids. Germline lookup yields CDR1 SGHRS and CDR2 YFSETQ. The CDR3 DNA follows: TGCGCCAGCAGCCCCACCCGGACTAGCGGGAGATCAACCTACGAGCAGTACTTC. Translation: CASSPTRTSGRSTYEQYF.